The 16 T cell receptor beta chains given below trace back to one sample, sequenced in a study of cytomegalovirus exposure and HLA in healthy donors. The PCR was carried out with 60 Vbeta primers and 13 Jbeta primers. Method: immunoSEQ multiplex PCR; TCRdb's copy keeps in-frame clones and lacks some. The table includes some 120,000 clones, about 73% detected once. Input material: PBMCs. These receptors all stem from a woman between 45 and 60 years old in good health and CMV-seropositive.

This sequence joins TRBV10-2 and TRBJ2-5; 9 bases are shared with TRBD1. CDR3 length: 15 amino acids. The junction had 4 bases not matched to a gene; V was cut back by 3 bases and J by 2 bases. CDR1 and CDR2 (germline): WSHSY, SAAADI. The CDR3 region has the DNA TGCGCCAGCAGTGAAGCCGGGACAGGGCAAGAGACCCAGTACTTC. This encodes CASSEAGTGQETQYF.

The chain is built from TRBV4-2 and TRBJ1-1; TRBD1 aligns across 7 bases. Unmatched junction bases numbered 5, after V lost 3 bases and J lost 4 bases. Germline CDR1 and CDR2: LGHNA and YNFKEQ. There are 14 residues in the CDR3. The CDR3 region is CASSQGQLGTEAFF. The CDR3 bases are TGTGCCAGCAGCCAGGGACAGTTGGGCACTGAAGCTTTCTTT.

The V call is TRBV18, the J call TRBJ2-5; D may be TRBD2 (6 bases). This CDR3 is 16 amino acids long. Trimming took 3 bases from V and 4 from J, leaving 18 bases between them. The germline V gene has CDR1 KGHSH and CDR2 LQKENI. In DNA, the CDR3 is TGTGCCAGCTCACCCCTCCCCGGGGGTTACCGAGAGACCCAGTACTTC. This gives the protein CASSPLPGGYRETQYF.

This clone was counted once. The rearrangement joins TRBV5-1 to TRBJ1-3; 8 nucleotides align to TRBD1. The CDR3 totals 16 residues. V lost 4 bases and J lost 6; bases outside the gene matches: 12. CDR1 SGHRS and CDR2 YFSETQ come from the germline V gene. CDR3 DNA sequence: TGCGCCAGCAGCCCGACAGGGGACGGACTATTAAACACCATATATTTT. Its protein is CASSPTGDGLLNTIYF.

The chain is built from TRBV29-1 and TRBJ1-1, with TRBD1 identical over 8 bases. V was clipped by 6 bases and J by 10 bases; unmatched bases: 7. This CDR3 comprises 11 residues. The germline V gene has CDR1 SQVTM and CDR2 ANQGSEA. In DNA, the CDR3 is TGCAGCGTGGGACAGGCGCCTGGAGCTTTCTTT. It is translated as CSVGQAPGAFF. Using reference TRBV29-1 and TRBJ1-1 for the parts outside the CDR3, the full variable domain is SAVISQKPSRDICQRGTSLTIQCQVDSQVTMMFWYRQQPGQSLTLIATANQGSEATYESGFVIDKFPISRPNLTFSTLTVSNMSPEDSSIYLCSVGQAPGAFFGQGTRLTVV.

CDR3 coding DNA: TGCGCCAGCAGCCAAGAGGGGGCGCAGGGCACTGAAGCTTTCTTT. This sequence encodes CASSQEGAQGTEAFF. The chain uses TRBV4-1 and TRBJ1-1, with D maybe TRBD1 (6 bases). The CDR3 spans 15 residues. Per germline, CDR1 MGHRA and CDR2 YSYEKL. V was cut by 0 bases and J by 4 bases, with 12 bases left in between.

There are a few counts of this clone. The chain employs TRBV29-1 and TRBJ2-3, with TRBD1 identical over 9 bases. CDR3 length: 13 amino acids. The V and J ends lost 8 bases and 4 bases, in that order; junction bases with no gene match: 7. CDR1 SQVTM and CDR2 ANQGSEA come from the germline V gene. The CDR3 loop reads CSFYHRGPDTQYF. In DNA, the CDR3 is TGCAGCTTCTATCACAGGGGGCCAGATACGCAGTATTTT.

The V gene is TRBV5-1, the J gene TRBJ2-3, with TRBD2 identical over 11 bases. There are 16 residues in the CDR3. The trim removed 7 bases at V and 5 bases at J, leaving 12 bases unmatched. Germline V gene sequence: CDR1 SGHRS, CDR2 YFSETQ. The chain's CDR3 is CASFDLAGGNGDTQYF. In nucleotides, the CDR3 is TGCGCCAGCTTTGATCTAGCGGGGGGTAATGGAGATACGCAGTATTTT.

As for this clone: Additional DNA sequences in this sample encode the identical CDR3. In DNA form, the CDR3 reads TGCAGCGTTGGACAGGGGGGAAATCAGCCCCAGCATTTT. Translating it yields CSVGQGGNQPQHF. The J gene is TRBJ1-5, the V gene TRBV29-1, with 9 positions matching TRBD1. Germline V gives CDR1 SQVTM, CDR2 ANQGSEA. V lost 4 bases and J lost 4; bases outside the gene matches: 2. The CDR3 contains 13 residues. The variable domain in full, with the rest retrieved from reference TRBV29-1 and TRBJ1-5, is SAVISQKPSRDICQRGTSLTIQCQVDSQVTMMFWYRQQPGQSLTLIATANQGSEATYESGFVIDKFPISRPNLTFSTLTVSNMSPEDSSIYLCSVGQGGNQPQHFGDGTRLSIL.

This clone was counted once. The chain has TRBV6-1 and TRBJ1-5; 8 nucleotides line up with TRBD1. With V trimmed by 3 bases and J by 6 bases, 7 bases remained unmatched. Germline lookup yields CDR1 MNHNS and CDR2 SASEGT. CDR3 size: 15 residues. The CDR3 region is CASSDRQGLTQPQHF. CDR3 DNA: TGTGCCAGCAGTGATCGACAGGGGCTCACTCAGCCCCAGCATTTT.

The chain links TRBV7-9 to TRBJ1-4, with a tentative D call TRBD1 (5 bases). V shed 3 bases and J shed 8 bases, with 19 bases lying between them. CDR3 length: 16 amino acids. CDR1 is SEHNR and CDR2 is FQNEAQ in the germline V gene (reference sequence). The CDR3 is CASSFKTGGVGEKLFF. The CDR3, as DNA: TGTGCCAGCAGCTTCAAGACCGGGGGGGTAGGCGAAAAACTGTTTTTT.

This chain connects TRBV5-1 to TRBJ2-7; D gene unclear. V lost 0 bases and J lost 3, with 7 bases in between. The CDR3 has 13 residues. Germline CDR1 and CDR2: SGHRS and YFSETQ. For the CDR3, the DNA is TGCGCCAGCAGCTTGGGCGTCCTCTACGAGCAGTACTTC. Its translation: CASSLGVLYEQYF.

This chain connects TRBV7-2 to TRBJ1-2; 7 bases are shared with TRBD1. V dropped 5 bases and J dropped 3; count of bases not matched to a gene: 3. Germline V gene lookup returns CDR1 SGHTA and CDR2 FQGNSA. CDR3 length: 13 amino acids. As DNA, the CDR3 is TGTGCCAGCAGCCCCGACAGGGACTATGGCTACACCTTC. This codes for CASSPDRDYGYTF. The complete variable domain, with remaining parts taken from reference TRBV7-2 and TRBJ1-2, reads GAGVSQSPSNKVTEKGKDVELRCDPISGHTALYWYRQSLGQGLEFLIYFQGNSAPDKSGLPSDRFSAERTGGSVSTLTIQRTQQEDSAVYLCASSPDRDYGYTFGSGTRLTVV.

The J gene is TRBJ2-3, the V gene TRBV5-1; 11 nucleotides agree with TRBD2. The CDR3 extends over 17 amino acids. Losses at the gene ends were 0 bases for V and 2 bases for J; bases not matched to a gene: 5. From germline, CDR1 is SGHRS and CDR2 YFSETQ. CDR3 protein: CASSLEGSGGATDTQYF. As DNA, the CDR3 is TGCGCCAGCAGCTTGGAGGGTAGCGGGGGGGCCACAGATACGCAGTATTTT.

The chain recombines TRBV5-1 with TRBJ2-7; D is unclear. V gave up 1 base and J gave up 0 bases, with 11 bases separating them. Germline CDR1 SGHRS, CDR2 YFSETQ. The CDR3 length is 15 residues. The CDR3 here is CASSLISASSYEQYF. Written as DNA, the CDR3 is TGCGCCAGCAGCTTGATCTCCGCCAGCTCCTACGAGCAGTACTTC.

The rearrangement links TRBV12-5 to TRBJ2-5, with D possibly being TRBD1 (6 bases). The germline V gene encodes CDR1 LGHNT and CDR2 FRNRAP. The CDR3 is made up of 13 amino acids. V was pared by 6 bases and J by 5 bases, with 13 bases between. The CDR3 spells CASGQGPWETQYF. The DNA for the CDR3 is TGTGCTAGTGGGCAGGGGCCTTGGGAGACCCAGTACTTC.